The 26 T cell receptor beta chains reported below all come from one sample, sequenced in a study of T cells in Graves' hyperthyroidism and ophthalmopathy. Using RNA transcripts as the source, TCR beta CDR3 regions were amplified. With the HTBI primer set, the TCR CDR3 went through a first round of RT-PCR. TCRdb redid the calling of the multiplex PCR reads with MiXCR, one entry per CDR3 protein. The repertoire holds 450,000 to 500,000 distinct CDR3 sequences, with 20% to 25% as singletons. Sequencing used blood. The receptors were sampled from a woman aged 65 to 85 with Graves' ophthalmopathy.

This clonotype was seen a handful of times. J is TRBJ2-3 and V is TRBV10-3, with a tentative D call TRBD2 (5 bases). The CDR3 has 14 amino acids. V was clipped by 1 base and J by 4 bases, with 9 bases between them. CDR1 ENHRY and CDR2 SYGVKD come from the germline V gene. The DNA of the CDR3 is TGTGCCATCAGTGAGTGGACTGCCGCAGATACGCAGTATTTT. This sequence encodes CAISEWTAADTQYF.

The sample holds many counts of this clonotype. The J gene is TRBJ2-4, the V gene TRBV11-2; perhaps D is TRBD1 or TRBD2 (5 bases each). Trimming left V 5 bases short and J 0 bases short, with 11 bases between. This CDR3 is built from 15 residues. Per germline, CDR1 SGHAT and CDR2 FQNNGV. The CDR3 region is CASSDAGTAKNIQYF. CDR3 nucleotides: TGTGCCAGCAGCGACGCCGGGACAGCCAAAAACATTCAGTACTTC.

This clonotype was observed a handful of times. The chain links TRBV6-2 or TRBV6-3 to TRBJ2-2; 10 positions match TRBD2. This CDR3 is 18 amino acids long. Germline assignment: CDR1 MNHEY and CDR2 SVGEGT. The ends lost 4 bases at V and 0 bases at J; junction bases unmatched: 8. The CDR3 coding sequence is TGTGCCAGCAGTTCTCAGCGGGAGGGCCCCTCGAACACCGGGGAGCTGTTTTTT. Encoded protein: CASSSQREGPSNTGELFF.

The V and J genes are TRBV5-6 and TRBJ1-1; D is undetermined. Trimming took 9 bases from V and 1 from J, leaving 19 bases between them. The CDR3 consists of 15 residues. CDR1 is SGHDT and CDR2 is YYEEEE in the germline V gene. The CDR3 DNA sequence: TGTGCCACCCTATGGGATTTGGTTCCGAACACTGAAGCTTTCTTT. Amino acid sequence: CATLWDLVPNTEAFF.

The rearrangement joins TRBV5-1 to TRBJ2-1; D is unclear. Trimming shortened V by 2 bases and J by 6 bases, and 12 bases separated the two germline ends. From germline, CDR1 is SGHRS and CDR2 YFSETQ. The CDR3 contains 14 residues. The CDR3 DNA sequence: TGCGCCAGCAGCTTCGTCGGGCTTCTCAATGAGCAGTTCTTC. It encodes CASSFVGLLNEQFF.

This clonotype was seen a handful of times. V usage is TRBV12-3 or TRBV12-4 and J usage is TRBJ2-1; 14 bases align to TRBD2. With V trimmed by 7 bases and J by 9 bases, 8 bases remained unmatched. The CDR3 sequence is 15 residues long. The DNA for the CDR3 is TGTGCCAGCAACCTCGGACTAGCGGGAGGTGGTGAGCAGTTCTTC. It yields the protein CASNLGLAGGGEQFF.

This chain connects TRBV7-3 to TRBJ2-5; 11 positions match TRBD2. From germline, CDR1 is SGHTA and CDR2 FQGTGA. The CDR3 length is 15 residues. The V gene end was trimmed by 6 bases and the J gene end by 4 bases; junction bases not matched to a gene: 7. Here the CDR3 reads CASSFSGTSGETQYF. The CDR3 DNA sequence: TGTGCCAGCAGTTTTTCAGGGACTAGCGGAGAGACCCAGTACTTC.

Details on this clonotype: This sequence may be a read error, since a much larger clone differs from it by one base. The V gene is TRBV28, the J gene TRBJ2-1; D is possibly TRBD2 (5 bases). The germline V gene encodes CDR1 MDHEN and CDR2 SYDVKM. The CDR3 sequence is 16 residues long. The CDR3 loop reads CASSPLDGIYYNGQFF. CDR3 sequence (DNA): TGTGCCAGCAGCCCCCTAGACGGGATATACTACAATGGGCAGTTCTTC.

This clonotype has only a few counts. This chain connects TRBV3-1 to TRBJ2-5, with 10 nucleotides matching TRBD2. The germline V gene has CDR1 LGHDT and CDR2 YNNKEL (reference sequence). CDR3 length: 18 residues. V dropped 1 base and J dropped 1; count of bases not matched to a gene: 9. Written as DNA, the CDR3 is TGTGCCAGCAGCCAAGCCAAGTCGGGACTAGCGCTCCAAGAGACCCAGTACTTC. It translates to CASSQAKSGLALQETQYF.

Many counts were recorded for this clonotype. The chain is built from TRBV11-2 and TRBJ2-1; 12 bases map to TRBD2. Unmatched junction bases numbered 11, after V lost 5 bases and J lost 9 bases. The CDR3 is made up of 16 amino acids. Germline V lookup: CDR1 SGHAT, CDR2 FQNNGV. The CDR3 is CASSTLLAGGHSEQFF. The CDR3, as DNA: TGTGCCAGCAGCACCCTGCTAGCGGGAGGGCACAGTGAGCAGTTCTTC. Looking up the rest from reference TRBV11-2 and TRBJ2-1 gives the full variable domain: EAGVAQSPRYKIIEKRQSVAFWCNPISGHATLYWYQQILGQGPKLLIQFQNNGVVDDSQLPKDRFSAERLKGVDSTLKIQPAKLEDSAVYLCASSTLLAGGHSEQFFGPGTRLTVL.

This clonotype has a count of ten or more. The gene calls are TRBV3-1 and TRBJ1-2; D gene unclear. The germline V gene encodes CDR1 LGHDT and CDR2 YNNKEL (reference sequence). This CDR3 is built from 13 residues. Between the trimmed V and J ends, which lost 6 bases and 0 bases, there was a span of 8 bases. The CDR3 sequence is CASSPRANYGYTF. The CDR3 region has the DNA TGTGCCAGCAGTCCCCGGGCTAACTATGGCTACACCTTC.

As for this clonotype: This clone may be a read error of a much larger clone one base away. The V gene is TRBV20-1, the J gene TRBJ2-7; D is unclear. From germline, CDR1 is DFQATT and CDR2 SNEGSKA (reference sequence). This CDR3 is 12 amino acids long. Between the trimmed V and J ends, which lost 7 bases and 0 bases, there was a span of 10 bases. The CDR3 region is CSGLHISYEQYF. DNA for the CDR3: TGCAGTGGTCTCCATATCTCCTACGAGCAGTACTTC.

This clonotype has a handful of counts. This chain joins TRBV3-1 and TRBJ1-2, with D possibly matching TRBD1 (5 bases). Germline CDR1 LGHDT, CDR2 YNNKEL (reference sequence). This CDR3 is built from 15 residues. V lost 1 base and J 4 bases, leaving 13 bases between the germline ends. CDR3 sequence (DNA): TGTGCCAGCAGCCAAGTTTTAGGGGAAGGCTATGGCTACACCTTC. Amino acid sequence: CASSQVLGEGYGYTF.

This clonotype has a count of ten or more. This sequence joins TRBV12-3 or TRBV12-4 and TRBJ2-7, with 11 bases identical to TRBD1. V was clipped by 5 bases and J by 4 bases; unmatched bases: 4. The CDR3 totals 14 residues. The CDR3 DNA follows: TGTGCCAGCAGTCGGACAGGGGGCTTTTACGAGCAGTACTTC. It encodes CASSRTGGFYEQYF.

This chain links TRBV7-2 with TRBJ2-7; TRBD2 aligns across 15 bases. CDR1 and CDR2 from the germline V gene are SGHTA and FQGNSA. The CDR3 totals 21 residues. The junction had 17 bases not matched to a gene; V was cut back by 5 bases and J by 0 bases. Written as DNA, the CDR3 is TGTGCCAGCAGCCCCAATCCGTTTGGACTAGCGGGAGGGAAAAGCTCCTACGAGCAGTACTTC. This codes for CASSPNPFGLAGGKSSYEQYF.

This clonotype was counted only a few times. The rearrangement uses TRBV4-2 and TRBJ2-7, with D hard to call. The CDR3 has 14 residues. CDR1 is LGHNA, CDR2 YNFKEQ, per germline. The ends were cut back, 1 base at V and 5 bases at J, with 12 bases in the middle. CDR3 sequence: CASSQGGSMNEQYF. The CDR3 DNA reads TGTGCCAGCAGCCAAGGAGGTAGCATGAACGAGCAGTACTTC.

The CDR3 bases are TGTGCCAGCAGCACCGGGACTAGTCTAACAGATACGCAGTATTTT. Translation: CASSTGTSLTDTQYF. The chain combines TRBV7-3 with TRBJ2-3, with 8 positions matching TRBD2. Looked up from germline, CDR1 is SGHTA and CDR2 is FQGTGA. The V segment lost 5 bases and the J segment 3 bases; nucleotides outside the gene matches: 7. The CDR3 totals 15 residues.

This clonotype was seen a few times. The chain recombines TRBV29-1 with TRBJ2-5; D is unresolved. The ends were cut back, 5 bases at V and 1 base at J, with 17 bases in the middle. CDR1 and CDR2 from the germline V gene are SQVTM and ANQGSEA. This CDR3 is built from 15 residues. The CDR3 nucleotides are TGCAGCGTTAGGGTTCCGAGGCGAACCCAAGAGACCCAGTACTTC. This sequence encodes CSVRVPRRTQETQYF.

The chain joins TRBV20-1 to TRBJ1-2; possible D gene TRBD1, 5 bases. The germline CDR1 and CDR2 sequences are DFQATT and SNEGSKA (reference sequence). V lost 3 bases, J lost 5 bases, and 16 bases lay in between. CDR3 size: 14 residues. The CDR3 region is CSARAQLGEYGYTF. The CDR3 nucleotides are TGCAGTGCTAGGGCCCAACTGGGGGAGTATGGCTACACCTTC.

V gene TRBV20-1 combines with J gene TRBJ2-7; TRBD1 is a possible D gene (6 bases). Trimming shortened V by 3 bases and J by 6 bases, and 9 bases separated the two germline ends. Germline-derived CDR1 and CDR2 are DFQATT and SNEGSKA (reference sequence). This CDR3 has 11 amino acids. CDR3 in DNA: TGCAGTGCTAGCCCAGGGGCCGAGCAGTACTTC. Its protein is CSASPGAEQYF.

This clonotype was found a few times. V usage is TRBV5-1 and J usage is TRBJ2-1, with D perhaps matching TRBD2 (5 bases). The V gene lost 0 bases and the J gene lost 7 bases, with 14 bases spanning the gap. Germline CDR1 reads SGHRS; CDR2 reads YFSETQ. CDR3 length: 15 residues. The CDR3 region is CASSLAEDSRNEQFF. The CDR3 region has the DNA TGCGCCAGCAGCTTGGCCGAGGACTCGAGAAATGAGCAGTTCTTC.

The J gene is TRBJ1-4, the V gene TRBV5-6, with D uncertain. The CDR3 has 16 amino acids. V was cut by 4 bases and J by 8 bases, with 21 bases left in between. Germline lookup yields CDR1 SGHDT and CDR2 YYEEEE. CDR3 region: CASSPRISVTGEKLFF. The CDR3 nucleotides read TGTGCCAGCAGCCCACGAATCTCGGTCACGGGCGAAAAACTGTTTTTT.

J is TRBJ2-7 and V is TRBV6-2 or TRBV6-3; D is unresolved. Per the germline V gene, CDR1 is MNHEY and CDR2 is SVGEGT. The V end was cut by 7 bases, the J end by 5 bases, with 15 bases between. CDR3 length equals 13 residues. In nucleotides, the CDR3 is TGTGCCAGCATCGCCTCGGGCTACCACGAGCAGTACTTC. As protein: CASIASGYHEQYF.

This clonotype was found many times. This chain connects TRBV11-2 to TRBJ2-7, with D uncertain. Per the germline V gene, CDR1 is SGHAT and CDR2 is FQNNGV. The V gene lost 4 bases and the J gene lost 4 bases, with 8 bases spanning the gap. The CDR3 sequence is 12 residues long. DNA for the CDR3: TGTGCCAGCAGCTCACGGGTATACGAGCAGTACTTC. This translates into CASSSRVYEQYF.

This clonotype has ten or more counts. The rearrangement uses TRBV12-3 or TRBV12-4 and TRBJ1-2, with D possibly being TRBD1 (5 bases). The CDR3 runs to 13 residues. V lost 4 bases, J lost 2 bases, and 8 bases lay in between. The CDR3 coding sequence is TGTGCCAGCAGTTGGGGGGAGAACTATGGCTACACCTTC. Residues: CASSWGENYGYTF.

The V call is TRBV7-3, the J call TRBJ1-1, with 7 positions matching TRBD1. Trimming took 3 bases from V and 5 from J; bases not matched to a gene: 18. Germline CDR1 and CDR2: SGHTA and FQGTGA. The CDR3 contains 18 residues. The CDR3 reads CASSFYTLGTEGRTEAFF. For the CDR3, the DNA is TGTGCCAGCAGCTTCTATACCCTCGGGACAGAAGGTAGGACTGAAGCTTTCTTT.